The clone carrying this T cell receptor beta chain turned up a few times. The antigen remains undetermined. The junction had 8 bases not matched to a gene; V was cut back by 1 base and J by 0 bases. Germline CDR1 SGHKS, CDR2 YYEKEE (reference sequence). There are 19 residues in the CDR3. This record belongs to a study of graft-versus-host responses after intestinal transplantation. Study-wide context: The study gave all recipients anti-thymocyte globulin induction, then tacrolimus and steroids for two to three years. Study observations and caveats: An association linked early post-transplant HvG declines with peak circulating GvH clone levels. Some GvH clones appeared in ileal mucosa or blood before recipient bone marrow.

Method: immunoSEQ multiplex PCR; TCRdb's copy keeps in-frame clones and lacks some. The repertoire holds approximately 5,000 clones, with about 70% as singletons. This sequence originates from a human patient who received an intestinal transplant, so some T cells may come from the graft donor. The chain combines TRBV5-5 with TRBJ2-2; 11 bases fit TRBD2. Specimen: PBMCs, collected 510 to 550 days after intestinal transplant. The CDR3 nucleotides are TGTGCCAGCAGCTTGTTGCTAGCGGGGGGAAACGCGAACACCGGGGAGCTGTTTTTT. Translated, it gives CASSLLLAGGNANTGELFF.